Below, 26 T cell receptor beta chains from the same sample are listed, as sequenced in a study of T cell clonality in common variable immunodeficiency. Study outcomes and limitations: In common variable immunodeficiency, TCR beta chains reportedly carried fewer deletions and N-nucleotide insertions.

This table comes from immunoSEQ multiplex PCR, and its TCRdb copy is limited to in-frame clones, with some not included. This repertoire holds 10,000 to 13,000 clones, and none appear only once. Their cognate antigens are unknown. The sample was peripheral blood mononuclear cells. Source of these receptors: a human donor with common variable immunodeficiency.

As concerns this clone: The CDR3 goes on 3 residues after the read ends, and that part is filled in from the germline J gene. The V call is TRBV30, the J call TRBJ1-1; D might be TRBD1 (5 bases). Germline V gene lookup returns CDR1 GTSNPN and CDR2 SVGIG (reference sequence). Trimming removed 4 bases from V and 6 bases from J, with 18 bases in between. There are 14 residues in the CDR3. CDR3 bases read: TGTGCCTGGACAGGGATAGTATGGGGAGCTGAA. This codes for CAWTGIVWGAE. From start to end, the CDR3 is CAWTGIVWGAEAFF.

Concerning this clone: The sequenced fragment ends 3 residues before the CDR3 boundary, so the rest is inferred from the germline J gene. The chain employs TRBV30 and TRBJ2-2, with 7 bases aligning to TRBD1. Losses at the gene ends were 8 bases for V and 6 bases for J; bases not matched to a gene: 3. The CDR3 runs to 11 residues. Germline CDR1 and CDR2: GTSNPN and SVGIG (reference sequence). The CDR3 reads CARQGAGELFF. CDR3 DNA, as far as it was read: TGTGCCCGGCAGGGGGCCGGGGAG.

In this sample, this clone turned up a few times. The CDR3 goes on 3 residues after the read ends, and that part is filled in from the germline J gene. The chain carries TRBV10-3 and TRBJ2-5, with TRBD2 identical over 7 bases. The CDR3 loop spans 14 amino acids. Germline V gene lookup returns CDR1 ENHRY and CDR2 SYGVKD. The J segment lost 5 bases and the V segment lost 4 bases, leaving 7 bases of the junction unmatched. CDR3 DNA (partial): TGTGCCATCAGTGCGGGTAGCGGGTGGGAGACC. This codes for CAISAGSGWET. The whole CDR3 region reads CAISAGSGWETQYF.

This clone was recorded a few times. The CDR3 goes on 3 residues after the read ends, and that part is filled in from the germline J gene. Other DNA sequences in the same sample also yield this CDR3. The rearrangement uses TRBV7-3 and TRBJ2-5; D is possibly TRBD1 (6 bases). Germline loops: CDR1 SGHTA, CDR2 FQGTGA. The ends were cut back, 0 bases at V and 4 bases at J, with 6 bases in the middle. The CDR3 sequence is 13 residues long. Partial CDR3 DNA: TGTGCCAGCAGCTTAACAGGGGGAGAGACC. Translated, it gives CASSLTGGET. The CDR3 as a whole reads CASSLTGGETQYF. Filled out from reference TRBV7-3 and TRBJ2-5, the complete variable domain reads GAGVSQTPSNKVTEKGKYVELRCDPISGHTALYWYRQSLGQGPEFLIYFQGTGAADDSGLPNDRFFAVRPEGSVSTLKIQRTERGDSAVYLCASSLTGGETQYFGPGTRLLVL.

Judged by abundance, this clone is medium-sized. The read comes to an end 3 residues before the CDR3 does, leaving the germline J gene to fill in the end. This chain uses TRBV18 with TRBJ2-4; weak D call: TRBD1 (5 bases). The CDR3 covers 19 residues. Looked up from germline, CDR1 is KGHSH and CDR2 is LQKENI. V was cut by 0 bases and J by 0 bases, with 18 bases left in between. The CDR3 reads CASSPPLRMGLLAKNIQYF. The DNA read from the CDR3 is TGTGCCAGCTCACCACCTTTAAGGATGGGGCTACTAGCCAAAAACATT.

Turning to this clone: The observed sequence ends 3 residues before the CDR3 terminus, with the missing tail filled in from the germline J gene. The chain joins TRBV19 to TRBJ2-3; the match to TRBD2 covers 13 bases. The trim removed 5 bases at V and 4 bases at J, leaving 3 bases unmatched. Per the germline V gene, CDR1 is LNHDA and CDR2 is SQIVND (reference sequence). The CDR3 is 15 amino acids. The CDR3 sequence is CASSLGLAGADTQYF. CDR3 DNA (partial): TGTGCCAGTAGTCTAGGACTAGCGGGAGCAGATACG.

CDR3: CASSWEGNNEQFF. The CDR3 DNA, read in part, is TGTGCCAGCAGTTGGGAGGGGAACAATGAG. The chain is built from TRBV6-4 and TRBJ2-1, with 7 bases identical to TRBD2. The CDR3 end is not reached by the read, which stops 3 residues before it; the germline J gene fills it in. With 5 bases clipped from V and 5 bases from J, the junction kept 3 bases outside the gene matches. Germline V CDR1 and CDR2: MRHNA, SNTAGT. The CDR3 has 13 residues.

The CDR3 spells CASSPRTDLSSYNEQFF. The CDR3 DNA, read in part, is TGTGCCAGTAGCCCCCGGACGGACTTGAGCTCCTACAATGAG. The chain joins TRBV19 to TRBJ2-1; D possibly corresponds to TRBD2 (5 bases). Read coverage stops 3 residues before the CDR3 terminus; the germline J gene supplies the remainder. The germline CDR1 and CDR2 sequences are LNHDA and SQIVND (reference sequence). The CDR3 has 17 amino acids. Deletions cut 6 bases from V and 0 bases from J, with 18 bases between.

In regard to this clone: The sequence runs out 3 residues before the end of the CDR3; the remainder is reconstructed from the germline J gene. This sequence joins TRBV7-6 and TRBJ2-1, with 9 bases aligning to TRBD2. The V and J ends lost 1 base and 5 bases, in that order; junction bases with no gene match: 3. CDR3 size: 15 residues. Looked up from germline, CDR1 is SGHVS and CDR2 is FNYEAQ. CDR3 in amino acids: CASSLGLAENNEQFF. CDR3 DNA, as far as it was read: TGTGCCAGCAGCTTAGGACTAGCGGAGAACAATGAG.

There are a few counts of this clone. Coverage ceases 3 residues before the CDR3 finishes, and the germline J gene fills in the end. This sequence joins TRBV19 and TRBJ2-5; 9 bases are shared with TRBD1. The CDR3 is made up of 14 amino acids. With 10 bases clipped from V and 2 bases from J, the junction kept 8 bases outside the gene matches. Germline V gene sequence: CDR1 LNHDA, CDR2 SQIVND (reference sequence). The sequenced part of the CDR3 DNA is TGTGCCACCCTCGACAGGGGGGGACAAGAGACC. Its translation is CATLDRGGQET. The whole CDR3 is CATLDRGGQETQYF.

With respect to this clone: Read data end 3 residues before the CDR3 end; the end is taken from the germline J gene. The chain carries TRBV5-1 and TRBJ2-7, with no clear D. This CDR3 comprises 11 residues. The germline V gene encodes CDR1 SGHRS and CDR2 YFSETQ. Deletions cut 4 bases from V and 0 bases from J, with 2 bases between. The CDR3: CASSHSYEQYF. CDR3 DNA, as far as it was read: TGCGCCAGCAGCCACTCCTACGAG.

This clone showed up just a few times. Read sequence stops 3 residues before the CDR3 end, and the germline J gene provides the missing end. This chain links TRBV6-2 or TRBV6-3 with TRBJ2-3, with D uncertain. The germline CDR1 and CDR2 sequences are MNHEY and SVGEGT. CDR3 size: 11 residues. With 7 bases removed from V and 3 bases from J, the gap between germline ends came to 5 bases. The part of the CDR3 DNA that was read is TGTGCCAGCAAAGGGACAGATACG. As protein: CASKGTDT. The full CDR3 protein reads CASKGTDTQYF.

This clone was observed a handful of times. The CDR3 end falls 3 residues outside the read, so it is completed with the germline J gene. The rearrangement links TRBV7-8 to TRBJ1-1, with D tentatively TRBD1 (6 bases). Trimming took 4 bases from V and 0 from J, leaving 12 bases between them. Germline CDR1 SGHVS, CDR2 FQNEAQ. The CDR3 totals 15 residues. CDR3 DNA (partial): TGTGCCAGCAGCTGGCTGACAGGCTTGAACACTGAA. Its protein product is CASSWLTGLNTE. The entire CDR3 protein reads CASSWLTGLNTEAFF.

This clone turned up a few times. With the read ending 3 residues before the CDR3 end, the germline J gene is used to fill in that end. The rearrangement uses TRBV7-6 and TRBJ1-1; TRBD1 might be the D (6 bases). Trimming took 5 bases from V and 0 from J, leaving 16 bases between them. CDR3 length: 16 amino acids. Germline-derived CDR1 and CDR2 are SGHVS and FNYEAQ. The sequenced CDR3 bases are TGTGCCAGCAGCCCCGACGGGGGGGGCGTGAACACTGAA. The encoded protein is CASSPDGGGVNTE. The whole CDR3 region reads CASSPDGGGVNTEAFF.

This clone came up a few times. The DNA ends 3 residues before the CDR3 does, and the rest of the CDR3 is filled in from the germline J gene. The chain carries TRBV5-1 and TRBJ2-7, with TRBD1 matching over 7 bases. This CDR3 is built from 15 residues. Per germline, CDR1 SGHRS and CDR2 YFSETQ. The V and J ends lost 1 base and 3 bases, in that order; junction bases with no gene match: 7. CDR3 residues: CASSLTTGQVYEQYF. The covered CDR3 bases are TGCGCCAGCAGCTTGACTACCGGACAGGTCTACGAG.

This clone showed up just a few times. The sequenced CDR3 bases are TGTGCCAGCAGCCCCAAGGGAGGGGTTAACTACGAG. Its translation: CASSPKGGVNYE. The CDR3 reads in full as CASSPKGGVNYEQYF. The chain carries TRBV7-9 and TRBJ2-7; 7 bases match TRBD2. Read data end 3 residues before the CDR3 end; the end is taken from the germline J gene. Germline CDR1 and CDR2: SEHNR and FQNEAQ (reference sequence). CDR3 length: 15 residues. The junction had 10 bases not matched to a gene; V was cut back by 5 bases and J by 3 bases.

There are a few counts of this clone. From the germline J gene comes the end of the CDR3, since the read stops 3 residues before it. The V gene is TRBV23-1, the J gene TRBJ2-1; 10 nucleotides line up with TRBD2. TRBV23-1 is recorded as an ORF, its role being uncertain. V lost 4 bases to trimming and J lost 0 bases; unmatched junction nucleotides: 6. This CDR3 contains 17 residues. CDR3 DNA, as far as it was read: TGCGCCAGCAGTCGGTTTCCTAGCGGGAGCTCCTACAATGAG. It is translated as CASSRFPSGSSYNE. The entire CDR3 is CASSRFPSGSSYNEQFF.

In its sample, this clone was seen a few times. From the germline J gene comes the end of the CDR3, since the read stops 3 residues before it. The rearrangement uses TRBV6-2 or TRBV6-3 and TRBJ2-7; 7 bases map to TRBD2. The CDR3 is made up of 13 amino acids. Germline CDR1 MNHEY, CDR2 SVGEGT. The V gene end was trimmed by 5 bases and the J gene end by 2 bases; junction bases not matched to a gene: 3. Here the CDR3 reads CASSPSGTYEQYF. Incomplete CDR3 DNA: TGTGCCAGCAGTCCTAGCGGCACCTACGAG.

This clone was detected a few times. The sequenced fragment ends 3 residues before the CDR3 boundary, so the rest is inferred from the germline J gene. The chain joins TRBV7-3 to TRBJ2-1; 9 nucleotides agree with TRBD1. Trimming took 2 bases from V and 0 from J; bases not matched to a gene: 2. The CDR3 extends over 16 amino acids. Germline CDR1 is SGHTA and CDR2 is FQGTGA. CDR3 loop: CASSLLGQGSYNEQFF. The sequenced CDR3 bases are TGTGCCAGCAGCTTATTGGGACAGGGCTCCTACAATGAG.

This clone qualifies as medium-sized (0.01 to 0.1%). The observed sequence ends 3 residues before the CDR3 terminus, with the missing tail filled in from the germline J gene. The V gene is TRBV29-1, the J gene TRBJ1-5; unclear D gene. Germline V CDR1 and CDR2: SQVTM, ANQGSEA. CDR3 length: 13 residues. Trimming took 2 bases from V and 4 from J, leaving 9 bases between them. CDR3 DNA (partial): TGCAGCGTTGAAATAGGGTTAAATCAGCCC. Translating it yields CSVEIGLNQP. In full, the CDR3 is CSVEIGLNQPQHF.

Concerning this clone: The read ends 3 residues before the CDR3 terminus; that terminus is restored from the germline J gene. This chain joins TRBV5-1 and TRBJ2-7; D is ambiguous. The V end was cut by 2 bases, the J end by 0 bases, with 3 bases between. This CDR3 is built from 12 residues. Germline lookup yields CDR1 SGHRS and CDR2 YFSETQ. Partial CDR3 DNA: TGCGCCAGCAGCTTTAACTCCTACGAG. This encodes CASSFNSYE. The complete CDR3 sequence is CASSFNSYEQYF.

Concerning this clone itself: The read terminates 3 residues before the CDR3 end, so the remaining end is supplied by the germline J gene. The chain links TRBV7-9 to TRBJ2-1; no definite D call. V was trimmed by 5 bases and J by 2 bases, leaving 13 bases between them. The CDR3 sequence is 15 residues long. Germline lookup yields CDR1 SEHNR and CDR2 FQNEAQ (reference sequence). The covered CDR3 bases are TGTGCCAGCAGCCTCTCATCACCGGCCTACAATGAG. Protein product: CASSLSSPAYNE. The full CDR3 sequence reads CASSLSSPAYNEQFF.

Turning to this clone: The read gets to within 3 residues of the CDR3 end, and the germline J gene fills in the rest. The V and J genes are TRBV18 and TRBJ1-1, with a possible D match to TRBD1 (6 bases). Deletions cut 2 bases from V and 4 bases from J, with 14 bases between. CDR1 is KGHSH and CDR2 is LQKENI in the germline V gene. This CDR3 comprises 15 residues. The CDR3 DNA, read in part, is TGTGCCAGCTCACCAAGCATGCAGGGGAGCACTGAA. It translates to CASSPSMQGSTE. The full CDR3 protein reads CASSPSMQGSTEAFF. The variable domain in full, completed from reference TRBV18 and TRBJ1-1, reads NAGVMQNPRHLVRRRGQEARLRCSPMKGHSHVYWYRQLPEEGLKFMVYLQKENIIDESGMPKERFSAEFPKEGPSILRIQQVVRGDSAAYFCASSPSMQGSTEAFFGQGTRLTVV.

This clone was observed a handful of times. The read falls 3 residues short of the CDR3 end, and the missing part is taken from the germline J gene. The gene calls are TRBV18 and TRBJ1-1, with no clear D. CDR3 length: 14 amino acids. Trimming removed 3 bases from V and 2 bases from J, with 10 bases in between. Germline V gene sequence: CDR1 KGHSH, CDR2 LQKENI. CDR3 DNA (partial): TGTGCCAGCTCACCTGACACGCTTAACACTGAA. This gives the protein CASSPDTLNTE. The entire CDR3 protein reads CASSPDTLNTEAFF.

As concerns this clone: From the germline J gene comes the end of the CDR3, since the read stops 3 residues before it. The chain carries TRBV7-2 and TRBJ2-3; possibly TRBD1 for D (5 bases). From germline, CDR1 is SGHTA and CDR2 FQGNSA. The length of the CDR3 is 15 residues. The germline V and J ends were trimmed by 6 bases and 2 bases, with 15 bases remaining between them. CDR3 bases read: TGTGCCAGCAGTCCCAGGGTGGGCCCCACAGATACG. It encodes CASSPRVGPTDT. From start to end, the CDR3 is CASSPRVGPTDTQYF.

The sample holds a few counts of this clone. The CDR3 end falls 3 residues outside the read, so it is completed with the germline J gene. The chain is built from TRBV19 and TRBJ1-1, with a weak D call TRBD1 (5 bases). Germline V gene lookup returns CDR1 LNHDA and CDR2 SQIVND (reference sequence). Trimming pared 2 bases from V and 5 bases from J, leaving 9 bases between. The CDR3 sequence is 13 residues long. This chain's CDR3 is CASSIQSGTEAFF. CDR3 DNA, as far as it was read: TGTGCCAGTAGTATACAATCAGGGACTGAA. Full variable domain (remainder filled in from reference TRBV19 and TRBJ1-1): DGGITQSPKYLFRKEGQNVTLSCEQNLNHDAMYWYRQDPGQGLRLIYYSQIVNDFQKGDIAEGYSVSREKKESFPLTVTSAQKNPTAFYLCASSIQSGTEAFFGQGTRLTVV.